Given below is one TCR beta chain in context. Its antigen is undetermined. These data come from a study of PD-1 blockade in classical Hodgkin lymphoma. Produced via immunoSEQ multiplex PCR; TCRdb's table is partial and in-frame only. The sample has around 100,000 clones, about 89% seen once. After autologous stem cell transplantation all patients relapsed, and prior brentuximab vedotin exposure differed between cohorts. This CDR3 has 14 residues. Germline assignment: CDR1 SGHRS and CDR2 YFSETQ. The V end lost 1 base, the J end lost 2 bases, and 9 bases lay between the germline ends. Findings of the study overall: Before treatment, complete responders showed about the same diversity as newly diagnosed patients. Possible causes of repertoire differences, disease activity or prior therapy, remain undefined.

The chain combines TRBV5-1 with TRBJ2-5; no firm D call. This TCR derives from a human donor with classical Hodgkin lymphoma. Sequences were derived from peripheral blood mononuclear cells (PBMCs), sampled before the second cycle of nivolumab. The CDR3: CASSLMASQETQYF. Here the CDR3 DNA reads TGCGCCAGCAGCTTGATGGCGTCTCAAGAGACCCAGTACTTC. The full variable domain, its missing parts supplied by reference TRBV5-1 and TRBJ2-5, is KAGVTQTPRYLIKTRGQQVTLSCSPISGHRSVSWYQQTPGQGLQFLFEYFSETQRNKGNFPGRFSGRQFSNSRSEMNVSTLELGDSALYLCASSLMASQETQYFGPGTRLLVL.